These 32 T cell receptor beta chains originate from one sample sequenced in a study of blood T cell repertoires in COVID-19. Data came from immunoSEQ multiplex PCR; TCRdb stores just in-frame clones and leaves some out. The data hold 410,000 or so clones, with 70% to 90% observed a single time. The sample comprised peripheral blood. The receptor source for this set is a woman in her forties with COVID-19, enrolled during active disease.

This rearrangement joins TRBV3-1 (or the pseudogene TRBV3-2) to TRBJ1-1; a weak D match, TRBD1 (6 bases). V lost 1 base and J lost 0, with 15 bases in between. Germline V lookup: CDR1 LGHDT, CDR2 YNNKEL (reference sequence). This CDR3 has 17 amino acids. The chain's CDR3 is CASSQGGDRWMNTEAFF. In DNA, the CDR3 is TGTGCCAGCAGCCAAGGGGGAGACAGGTGGATGAACACTGAAGCTTTCTTT.

The sample holds a few counts of this clone. This chain joins TRBV7-9 and TRBJ1-1; 7 bases are shared with TRBD1. The CDR3 is 17 amino acids. Losses at the gene ends were 3 bases for V and 3 bases for J; bases not matched to a gene: 13. In germline, CDR1 is SEHNR, CDR2 FQNEAQ (reference sequence). The CDR3, as DNA: TGTGCCAGCAGCTTGTCAAGATTTCGACAGGGATACACTGAAGCTTTCTTT. Encoded protein: CASSLSRFRQGYTEAFF. Variable domain in full (rest from reference TRBV7-9 and TRBJ1-1): DTGVSQNPRHKITKRGQNVTFRCDPISEHNRLYWYRQTLGQGPEFLTYFQNEAQLEKSRLLSDRFSAERPKGSFSTLEIQRTEQGDSAMYLCASSLSRFRQGYTEAFFGQGTRLTVV.

This clone was seen only a few times. The chain joins TRBV7-2 to TRBJ2-1; D is ambiguous. V lost 3 bases and J lost 9, with 9 bases in between. The CDR3 has 12 residues. Germline CDR1 SGHTA, CDR2 FQGNSA. The DNA for the CDR3 is TGTGCCAGCAGCTTCTGGGCGAGTGAGCAGTTCTTC. Residues: CASSFWASEQFF.

This chain joins TRBV5-6 and TRBJ1-2; D is uncertain. The germline V gene has CDR1 SGHDT and CDR2 YYEEEE. V lost 4 bases, J lost 6 bases, and 13 bases lay in between. The CDR3 has 13 residues. The DNA of the CDR3 is TGTGCCAGCAGCCTGACGAGGTCGGATGGCTACACCTTC. This encodes CASSLTRSDGYTF.

This clone was seen only a few times. The V call is TRBV7-8, the J call TRBJ2-1, with 8 bases identical to TRBD1. The CDR3 runs 13 residues. Trimming took 5 bases from V and 7 from J; bases not matched to a gene: 4. Germline CDR1 and CDR2: SGHVS and FQNEAQ. CDR3 protein: CASSVDRENEQFF. The CDR3 DNA reads TGTGCCAGCAGCGTGGACAGGGAAAATGAGCAGTTCTTC.

The chain has TRBV4-1 and TRBJ1-5, with 11 bases aligning to TRBD1. Germline CDR1 MGHRA, CDR2 YSYEKL. J gave up 3 bases and V 2 bases, and 9 bases lay outside the gene matches. CDR3 length: 18 amino acids. CDR3: CASSQPGTGGSPNQPQHF. CDR3 DNA: TGCGCCAGCAGCCAACCCGGGACAGGGGGATCTCCCAATCAGCCCCAGCATTTT.

This clone is a singleton in its sample. This rearrangement joins TRBV7-3 to TRBJ2-5; 7 bases match TRBD2. Germline CDR1 is SGHTA and CDR2 is FQGTGA. V dropped 5 bases and J dropped 1; count of bases not matched to a gene: 7. The CDR3 is 15 amino acids. DNA for the CDR3: TGTGCCAGCAGCACGAAAGCGGGGACCCAAGAGACCCAGTACTTC. Protein sequence: CASSTKAGTQETQYF.

This clone was recorded a few times. This sequence joins TRBV19 and TRBJ1-1; 7 nucleotides match TRBD1. The CDR3 length is 13 residues. V lost 8 bases and J lost 1; bases outside the gene matches: 4. Germline CDR1 LNHDA, CDR2 SQIVND (reference sequence). The CDR3 sequence is CASRQGGNTEAFF. For the CDR3, the DNA is TGTGCCAGTCGGCAGGGGGGGAACACTGAAGCTTTCTTT.

This chain links TRBV9 with TRBJ1-2; 7 bases are a match to TRBD1. This CDR3 contains 13 residues. The V and J ends lost 6 bases and 6 bases, in that order; junction bases with no gene match: 8. The germline gives CDR1 SGDLS, CDR2 YYNGEE. Written as DNA, the CDR3 is TGTGCCAGCAACCCCAGGGGGGTCCATGGCTACACCTTC. This sequence encodes CASNPRGVHGYTF. The full variable domain, completed using reference TRBV9 and TRBJ1-2, is DSGVTQTPKHLITATGQRVTLRCSPRSGDLSVYWYQQSLDQGLQFLIQYYNGEERAKGNILERFSAQQFPDLHSELNLSSLELGDSALYFCASNPRGVHGYTFGSGTRLTVV.

V gene TRBV5-5 combines with J gene TRBJ2-5; possibly TRBD2 for D (6 bases). Between the trimmed V and J ends, which lost 4 bases and 5 bases, there was a span of 15 bases. Germline CDR1 SGHKS, CDR2 YYEKEE (reference sequence). CDR3 length: 14 amino acids. CDR3 in DNA: TGTGCCAGCAGCACGGTCCCGGGACTGGAGACCCAGTACTTC. Protein sequence: CASSTVPGLETQYF.

V usage is TRBV12-3 or TRBV12-4 and J usage is TRBJ1-2, with TRBD1 matching 10 bases. This CDR3 comprises 13 residues. V gave up 5 bases and J gave up 11 bases; unmatched junction bases: 8. DNA of the CDR3: TGTGCCAGCAGTGTACGGGACAGGGGAACATACACCTTC. It yields the protein CASSVRDRGTYTF.

In this sample, this clone turned up once. This chain connects TRBV4-3 to TRBJ2-4, with 9 bases lining up with TRBD2. The CDR3 has 18 residues. Per the germline V gene, CDR1 is LGHNA and CDR2 is YSLEER. After removal of 0 bases from V and 6 bases from J, the junction contained 12 bases not matched to a gene. CDR3 amino acids: CASSQDRVGGGAGNIQYF. As DNA, the CDR3 is TGCGCCAGCAGCCAAGATCGGGTCGGCGGGGGGGCTGGAAACATTCAGTACTTC.

The CDR3 sequence is CASSPGGSAAEAFF. CDR3 sequence (DNA): TGTGCCAGCAGTCCAGGGGGCTCGGCTGCTGAAGCTTTCTTT. The gene calls are TRBV2 and TRBJ1-1; 8 bases agree with TRBD1. The V gene's germline CDR1 is SNHLY and CDR2 FYNNEI. V was pared by 5 bases and J by 6 bases, with 8 bases of the junction left unmatched. The length of the CDR3 is 14 residues.

The chain combines TRBV5-8 with TRBJ2-1; 7 bases line up with TRBD2. Germline values: CDR1 SGHTS, CDR2 YDEGEE. The CDR3 loop spans 16 amino acids. Trimming at V came to 4 bases and at J to 5 bases, leaving 12 bases not matched to a gene. CDR3 sequence reads: CASSLLSGGINNEQFF. CDR3 nucleotides: TGTGCCAGCAGCCTTCTATCCGGGGGGATTAACAATGAGCAGTTCTTC.

The V and J genes are TRBV7-9 and TRBJ1-1; D is unresolved. Trimming pared 4 bases from V and 11 bases from J, leaving 11 bases between. The CDR3 is 11 amino acids. Germline V gene data show CDR1 as SEHNR and CDR2 as FQNEAQ (reference sequence). The CDR3 DNA reads as TGTGCCAGCAGCTCCGCCCACGAGGCTTTCTTT. Translated, it gives CASSSAHEAFF. The full variable domain, in which reference TRBV7-9 and TRBJ1-1 provide the parts outside the CDR3, is DTGVSQNPRHKITKRGQNVTFRCDPISEHNRLYWYRQTLGQGPEFLTYFQNEAQLEKSRLLSDRFSAERPKGSFSTLEIQRTEQGDSAMYLCASSSAHEAFFGQGTRLTVV.

This clone was counted between two and nine times. The V call is TRBV4-3, the J call TRBJ2-3, with TRBD1 identical over 8 bases. This CDR3 region has 17 residues. With 0 bases clipped from V and 3 bases from J, the junction kept 8 bases outside the gene matches. Germline loops: CDR1 LGHNA, CDR2 YSLEER. This CDR3 reads CASSQEVKQGGTDTQYF. The CDR3, as DNA: TGCGCCAGCAGCCAAGAGGTTAAACAGGGGGGAACAGATACGCAGTATTTT.

The rearrangement joins TRBV15 to TRBJ2-3, with D uncertain. V was clipped by 3 bases and J by 6 bases, with 7 bases between them. CDR3 length equals 12 residues. CDR1 is LNHNV and CDR2 is YYDKDF in the germline V gene (reference sequence). CDR3 in DNA: TGTGCCACCAGCAGCGCTCGGGATACGCAGTATTTT. Its translation: CATSSARDTQYF.

The chain joins TRBV6-6 to TRBJ1-1, with TRBD1 as a possible D gene (6 bases). Trimming shortened V by 5 bases and J by 1 base, and 11 bases separated the two germline ends. This CDR3 spans 14 amino acids. Germline CDR1 and CDR2: MNHNY and SVGAGI (reference sequence). The CDR3 DNA reads as TGTGCCAGCAGTAACGGACAGTGGAACACTGAAGCTTTCTTT. Amino acid sequence: CASSNGQWNTEAFF.

Written as DNA, the CDR3 is TGTGCCTGGAGTGTAGTAGGGAGCGAGCAGTACTTC. Protein sequence: CAWSVVGSEQYF. The chain joins TRBV30 to TRBJ2-7; a possible D gene is TRBD2 (5 bases). V lost 0 bases and J 6 bases, leaving 9 bases between the germline ends. Germline loops: CDR1 GTSNPN, CDR2 SVGIG (reference sequence). The CDR3 extends over 12 amino acids.

J is TRBJ2-1 and V is TRBV2, with a possible D match to TRBD2 (7 bases). Germline values: CDR1 SNHLY, CDR2 FYNNEI. The CDR3 runs to 17 residues. V lost 1 base to trimming and J lost 4 bases, with 17 bases between them. Here the CDR3 DNA reads TGTGCCAGCAGTGAAGAGAGGGGGGGGCCGTATTACAATGAGCAGTTCTTC. As protein: CASSEERGGPYYNEQFF. Combining the CDR3 with reference TRBV2 and TRBJ2-1 gives the whole variable domain EPEVTQTPSHQVTQMGQEVILRCVPISNHLYFYWYRQILGQKVEFLVSFYNNEISEKSEIFDDQFSVERPDGSNFTLKIRSTKLEDSAMYFCASSEERGGPYYNEQFFGPGTRLTVL.

V gene TRBV5-1 combines with J gene TRBJ1-4, with 8 bases matching TRBD1. Germline V gene lookup returns CDR1 SGHRS and CDR2 YFSETQ. After removal of 6 bases from V and 4 bases from J, the junction contained 5 bases not matched to a gene. The CDR3 is 14 residues long. The DNA for the CDR3 is TGCGCCAGCACCCTCGGACAGGGTAATGAAAAACTGTTTTTT. It is translated as CASTLGQGNEKLFF.

The chain uses TRBV6-2 or TRBV6-3 and TRBJ1-1, with D unresolved. Looked up from germline, CDR1 is MNHEY and CDR2 is SVGEGT. The V end lost 2 bases, the J end lost 1 base, and 8 bases lay between the germline ends. This CDR3 is 14 amino acids long. The CDR3 is CASSYQTTNTEAFF. The CDR3 DNA reads TGTGCCAGCAGTTACCAGACAACGAACACTGAAGCTTTCTTT.

This clone was counted once. This rearrangement joins TRBV10-3 to TRBJ2-1, with a possible D match to TRBD1 (6 bases). This CDR3 has 16 residues. The germline CDR1 and CDR2 sequences are ENHRY and SYGVKD. Trimming removed 6 bases at V and 1 base at J, with 16 bases between. CDR3 sequence: CAIRAGDRLSYNEQFF. In nucleotides, the CDR3 is TGTGCCATCAGGGCAGGCGACAGGCTGTCCTACAATGAGCAGTTCTTC.

The chain carries TRBV4-3 and TRBJ2-7; D is undetermined. The V and J ends lost 5 bases and 0 bases respectively, with 11 bases between them. Germline V gene sequence: CDR1 LGHNA, CDR2 YSLEER. The CDR3 consists of 14 residues. The CDR3 loop is CASSMGRPSYEQYF. In DNA, the CDR3 is TGCGCCAGCAGCATGGGCAGGCCCTCCTACGAGCAGTACTTC.

The gene calls are TRBV7-2 and TRBJ1-1; D is unresolved. The CDR3 extends over 14 amino acids. Trimming shortened V by 0 bases and J by 4 bases, and 9 bases separated the two germline ends. Germline V gene sequence: CDR1 SGHTA, CDR2 FQGNSA. The CDR3 loop reads CASSLALPGTEAFF. In nucleotides, the CDR3 is TGTGCCAGCAGCTTAGCCCTCCCGGGCACTGAAGCTTTCTTT.

The V and J genes are TRBV27 and TRBJ2-5; D perhaps matches TRBD1 (6 bases). V was cut by 4 bases and J by 2 bases, with 11 bases left in between. The germline CDR1 and CDR2 sequences are MNHEY and SMNVEV (reference sequence). The CDR3 is 14 amino acids. The CDR3: CASSSNGQQETQYF. The CDR3 coding sequence is TGTGCCAGCAGTTCTAATGGACAGCAAGAGACCCAGTACTTC.

This chain joins TRBV11-2 and TRBJ1-1, with D possibly TRBD1 on 5 matching bases. The germline V and J ends were trimmed by 4 bases and 4 bases, with 16 bases remaining between them. The V gene's germline CDR1 is SGHAT and CDR2 FQNNGV. This CDR3 spans 15 amino acids. The CDR3 loop is CASSSIAGPGTEAFF. In DNA form, the CDR3 reads TGTGCCAGCAGCTCCATTGCAGGGCCGGGCACTGAAGCTTTCTTT.

Only a few counts were recorded for this clone. The chain links TRBV4-2 to TRBJ2-3; TRBD2 aligns across 8 bases. Unmatched junction bases numbered 7, after V lost 0 bases and J lost 5 bases. The CDR3 length is 16 residues. Germline V gene sequence: CDR1 LGHNA, CDR2 YNFKEQ. The CDR3 DNA reads TGTGCCAGCAGCCAAGAAGGGGCGGGGGGTATAGATACGCAGTATTTT. It specifies CASSQEGAGGIDTQYF.

The rearrangement joins TRBV7-9 to TRBJ2-3, with D perhaps matching TRBD2 (6 bases). The CDR3 is 14 amino acids. Germline V lookup: CDR1 SEHNR, CDR2 FQNEAQ (reference sequence). Trimming shortened V by 3 bases and J by 4 bases, and 11 bases separated the two germline ends. The CDR3 DNA is TGTGCCAGCAGCTTGTTTTCGGGGGCAGATACGCAGTATTTT. Translation gives CASSLFSGADTQYF.

The rearrangement uses TRBV19 and TRBJ2-3; the D gene is possibly TRBD2 (5 bases). The V and J ends lost 6 bases and 3 bases respectively, with 22 bases between them. The length of the CDR3 is 17 residues. CDR1 and CDR2 (germline): LNHDA, SQIVND (reference sequence). The CDR3 bases are TGTGCCAGTAGCACCGACGGGGTTGGTTTTGGTACAGATACGCAGTATTTT. Translation gives CASSTDGVGFGTDTQYF.

The chain combines TRBV4-1 with TRBJ1-5; TRBD1 matches at 7 bases. The CDR3 has 17 amino acids. CDR1 MGHRA and CDR2 YSYEKL come from the germline V gene. V was clipped by 1 base and J by 5 bases; unmatched bases: 11. In nucleotides, the CDR3 is TGCGCCAGCAGCCAAGCTCCCCTCGACAGGGCACATCAGCCCCAGCATTTT. It yields the protein CASSQAPLDRAHQPQHF.

This CDR3 reads CASSPLGNPSDPQYF. The DNA of the CDR3 is TGTGCCAGCAGTCCCCTCGGGAACCCGTCTGATCCGCAGTATTTT. The chain links TRBV6-4 to TRBJ2-3; possibly TRBD2 for D (5 bases). Per germline, CDR1 MRHNA and CDR2 SNTAGT. The CDR3 consists of 15 residues. V shed 5 bases and J shed 10 bases, with 22 bases lying between them.